The rows below give T cell receptor beta chains drawn from one sample of a study of blood T cell repertoires in COVID-19. Some clones are missing from TCRdb's copy, which holds only in-frame ones; the method was immunoSEQ multiplex PCR. The sample holds 500,000 to 600,000 clones, about 88% seen once. The sample taken for sequencing was peripheral blood. These receptors were collected from a woman aged 45-59 years with COVID-19, enrolled during active disease. Both conserved end residues are part of each CDR3. Each record gives: J gene, V gene, clone size, D gene, CDR3 length, CDR3 protein, CDR3 DNA. D genes are given only for firm matches. Not every row has a clone size; where given, it reads once, few, many or a size class.

j_call: TRBJ1-2
v_call: TRBV3-1/TRBV3-2
clone_size: NA
d_call: TRBD1
cdr3_length: 12
cdr3_aa: CASSQADRGHTF
cdr3_nt: TGTGCCAGCAGCCAAGCGGACAGGGGGCACACCTTC

j_call: TRBJ1-5
v_call: TRBV5-6
clone_size: NA
d_call: TRBD1
cdr3_length: 14
cdr3_aa: CASRTAGGGQPQHF
cdr3_nt: TGTGCCAGCAGGACGGCAGGGGGCGGACAGCCCCAGCATTTT

j_call: TRBJ1-5
v_call: TRBV2
clone_size: NA
d_call: NA
cdr3_length: 17
cdr3_aa: CASSRPPGSLSNQPQHF
cdr3_nt: TGTGCCAGCAGTCGGCCACCAGGGTCTCTGAGCAATCAGCCCCAGCATTTT

j_call: TRBJ2-5
v_call: TRBV10-3
clone_size: NA
d_call: NA
cdr3_length: 11
cdr3_aa: CAIRDMETQYF
cdr3_nt: TGTGCCATCCGGGACATGGAGACCCAGTACTTC

j_call: TRBJ2-1
v_call: TRBV19
clone_size: NA
d_call: TRBD1
cdr3_length: 17
cdr3_aa: CASSIEGSGGSYNEQFF
cdr3_nt: TGTGCCAGTAGTATAGAAGGTTCAGGGGGCTCCTACAATGAGCAGTTCTTC

j_call: TRBJ2-3
v_call: TRBV7-2
clone_size: NA
d_call: TRBD2
cdr3_length: 13
cdr3_aa: CASSSSSGDTQYF
cdr3_nt: TGTGCCAGCAGCTCCTCTAGCGGAGATACGCAGTATTTT

j_call: TRBJ1-1
v_call: TRBV27
clone_size: few
d_call: NA
cdr3_length: 15
cdr3_aa: CASSLSRGMNTEAFF
cdr3_nt: TGTGCCAGCAGTTTATCAAGGGGCATGAACACTGAAGCTTTCTTT

j_call: TRBJ2-7
v_call: TRBV5-1
clone_size: NA
d_call: NA
cdr3_length: 14
cdr3_aa: CASSLDGGSYEQYF
cdr3_nt: TGCGCCAGCAGCTTGGACGGTGGCTCCTACGAGCAGTACTTC

j_call: TRBJ1-2
v_call: TRBV20-1
clone_size: once
d_call: TRBD1
cdr3_length: 11
cdr3_aa: CSADRGRGYTF
cdr3_nt: TGCAGTGCCGACAGGGGAAGGGGCTACACCTTC

j_call: TRBJ1-2
v_call: TRBV9
clone_size: NA
d_call: NA
cdr3_length: 16
cdr3_aa: CASSVGGGNSHYGYTF
cdr3_nt: TGTGCCAGCAGCGTAGGTGGGGGGAACTCCCACTATGGCTACACCTTC

j_call: TRBJ2-3
v_call: TRBV5-4
clone_size: NA
d_call: TRBD2
cdr3_length: 16
cdr3_aa: CASSPRSGGLTDTQYF
cdr3_nt: TGTGCCAGCAGCCCCAGATCGGGGGGGCTCACAGATACGCAGTATTTT

j_call: TRBJ1-1
v_call: TRBV6-5
clone_size: NA
d_call: NA
cdr3_length: 13
cdr3_aa: CASTMRVATEAFF
cdr3_nt: TGTGCCAGCACCATGAGGGTGGCCACTGAAGCTTTCTTT

j_call: TRBJ2-7
v_call: TRBV30
clone_size: NA
d_call: TRBD1
cdr3_length: 13
cdr3_aa: CAWNPGQGYEQYF
cdr3_nt: TGTGCCTGGAACCCGGGACAGGGCTACGAGCAGTACTTC

j_call: TRBJ1-4
v_call: TRBV11-2
clone_size: NA
d_call: TRBD1
cdr3_length: 16
cdr3_aa: CASSSGVRGRGEKLFF
cdr3_nt: TGTGCCAGCAGCTCAGGCGTCAGGGGGCGCGGCGAAAAACTGTTTTTT

j_call: TRBJ1-1
v_call: TRBV21-1
clone_size: NA
d_call: NA
cdr3_length: 11
cdr3_aa: CARAGRPEAFF
cdr3_nt: TGTGCCAGGGCGGGGCGGCCCGAAGCTTTCTTT

j_call: TRBJ1-2
v_call: TRBV7-9
clone_size: NA
d_call: NA
cdr3_length: 13
cdr3_aa: CASSLGGSYGYTF
cdr3_nt: TGTGCCAGCAGCTTAGGAGGGAGCTATGGCTACACCTTC

j_call: TRBJ2-1
v_call: TRBV7-2
clone_size: NA
d_call: NA
cdr3_length: 13
cdr3_aa: CASSLDPGYEQFF
cdr3_nt: TGTGCCAGCAGCTTAGATCCGGGGTATGAGCAGTTCTTC

j_call: TRBJ2-7
v_call: TRBV2
clone_size: NA
d_call: NA
cdr3_length: 15
cdr3_aa: CASSEYEGESYEQYF
cdr3_nt: TGTGCCAGCAGTGAATACGAGGGGGAATCCTACGAGCAGTACTTC

j_call: TRBJ1-6
v_call: TRBV30
clone_size: NA
d_call: NA
cdr3_length: 14
cdr3_aa: CAWKSGQSNSPLHF
cdr3_nt: TGTGCCTGGAAATCAGGACAGTCAAATTCACCCCTCCACTTT

j_call: TRBJ2-7
v_call: TRBV5-1
clone_size: NA
d_call: TRBD1
cdr3_length: 16
cdr3_aa: CASSLGGGMGSYEQYF
cdr3_nt: TGCGCCAGCAGCTTGGGAGGGGGCATGGGCTCCTACGAGCAGTACTTC

j_call: TRBJ1-2
v_call: TRBV30
clone_size: NA
d_call: TRBD1
cdr3_length: 13
cdr3_aa: CAWTYGTDLGYTF
cdr3_nt: TGTGCCTGGACCTATGGGACAGACTTAGGCTACACCTTC

j_call: TRBJ2-5
v_call: TRBV24-1
clone_size: NA
d_call: NA
cdr3_length: 16
cdr3_aa: CATSDLAIGVQETQYF
cdr3_nt: TGTGCCACCAGTGATTTGGCAATAGGGGTACAAGAGACCCAGTACTTC

j_call: TRBJ1-1
v_call: TRBV5-4
clone_size: NA
d_call: NA
cdr3_length: 15
cdr3_aa: CASSTTPLRNTEAFF
cdr3_nt: TGTGCCAGCAGCACCACTCCTCTTAGGAACACTGAAGCTTTCTTT

j_call: TRBJ2-5
v_call: TRBV2
clone_size: NA
d_call: NA
cdr3_length: 16
cdr3_aa: CASSRRPDRTQETQYF
cdr3_nt: TGTGCCAGCTCCCGGAGACCCGACAGGACTCAAGAGACCCAGTACTTC

j_call: TRBJ2-1
v_call: TRBV7-2
clone_size: NA
d_call: TRBD2
cdr3_length: 14
cdr3_aa: CASSLKGLVNEQFF
cdr3_nt: TGTGCCAGCAGCCTGAAGGGACTAGTTAATGAGCAGTTCTTC

j_call: TRBJ2-7
v_call: TRBV6-1
clone_size: NA
d_call: NA
cdr3_length: 12
cdr3_aa: CASSEPPSRQYF
cdr3_nt: TGTGCCAGCAGTGAACCACCGTCGAGGCAGTACTTC

j_call: TRBJ1-1
v_call: TRBV9
clone_size: NA
d_call: TRBD1
cdr3_length: 14
cdr3_aa: CASSSRDRDTEAFF
cdr3_nt: TGTGCCAGCAGCTCCCGGGACAGAGACACTGAAGCTTTCTTT

j_call: TRBJ1-1
v_call: TRBV27
clone_size: NA
d_call: NA
cdr3_length: 12
cdr3_aa: CASRQGNTEAFF
cdr3_nt: TGTGCCAGCAGACAGGGGAACACTGAAGCTTTCTTT

j_call: TRBJ1-3
v_call: TRBV9
clone_size: NA
d_call: NA
cdr3_length: 16
cdr3_aa: CASSVQGLESGNTIYF
cdr3_nt: TGTGCCAGCAGCGTACAGGGGCTAGAGTCTGGAAACACCATATATTTT

j_call: TRBJ2-7
v_call: TRBV5-1
clone_size: once
d_call: TRBD2
cdr3_length: 15
cdr3_aa: CASSPRTSGTTEQYF
cdr3_nt: TGCGCCAGCAGCCCACGGACTAGCGGGACTACAGAGCAGTACTTC

j_call: TRBJ1-2
v_call: TRBV11-2
clone_size: NA
d_call: TRBD1
cdr3_length: 16
cdr3_aa: CASSLDRDRASGGYTF
cdr3_nt: TGTGCCAGCAGCTTAGATCGAGACAGGGCCAGCGGGGGCTACACCTTC